The rows below give T cell receptor beta chains drawn from one sample of a study of response to subunit inactivated influenza vaccine. TCRdb passed the RT-PCR reads through MiXCR, listing each CDR3 protein once. Of 540,000 or so distinct CDR3 sequences listed, 13% are singletons. The sample in question was PBMCs from blood, obtained roughly 45 days after vaccination. These receptors were taken from a man aged 50 to 59 who received an inactivated influenza vaccine. Both conserved end residues are part of each CDR3. D genes are given only for firm matches. A clone size is listed for some rows: how often the clone was seen (once, few, many), or a class if it is expanded.

CDR3aa,CDR3nt,d_gene,v_gene,j_gene,abundance
CASSLRVPGHTEAFF,TGTGCCAGCAGTCTCAGGGTTCCGGGACACACTGAAGCTTTCTTT,NA,TRBV12-3/TRBV12-4,TRBJ1-1,NA
CASSQEGGRASVQQFF,TGTGCCAGCAGCCAAGAAGGCGGGAGGGCCTCGGTTCAGCAGTTCTTC,TRBD2,TRBV4-2,TRBJ2-1,few
CATSRGPGETQYF,TGTGCCACCAGCAGAGGCCCCGGGGAGACCCAGTACTTC,NA,TRBV15,TRBJ2-5,NA
CSARASSIPTDTQYF,TGCAGTGCTAGAGCTAGTTCTATCCCCACAGATACGCAGTATTTT,NA,TRBV20-1,TRBJ2-3,few
CASSPELAGVYEQYF,TGTGCCAGCAGCCCCGAGCTAGCGGGAGTCTACGAGCAGTACTTC,TRBD2,TRBV28,TRBJ2-7,many
CASGVGTDFYEQYF,TGTGCCAGCGGCGTCGGGACAGATTTTTACGAGCAGTACTTC,TRBD1,TRBV6-1,TRBJ2-7,NA
CASSSLAGGHEQFF,TGCGCCAGCAGCTCCCTAGCGGGGGGGCATGAGCAGTTCTTC,TRBD2,TRBV5-1,TRBJ2-1,many
CSTTSPGTNEQFF,TGCAGTACCACGTCACCGGGGACTAATGAGCAGTTCTTC,NA,TRBV20-1,TRBJ2-1,many
CASSFRGDANYGYTF,TGTGCCAGCAGCTTCAGAGGGGACGCTAACTATGGCTACACCTTC,NA,TRBV9,TRBJ1-2,few
CASSSGTHNYGYTF,TGTGCCAGCAGCTCCGGGACACATAACTATGGCTACACCTTC,NA,TRBV5-6,TRBJ1-2,few
CASSEGYEQYF,TGTGCCAGCAGTGAGGGCTACGAGCAGTACTTC,NA,TRBV25-1,TRBJ2-7,many
CASSKIGTVFNYGYTF,TGTGCCAGCAGTAAGATTGGGACAGTCTTTAACTATGGCTACACCTTC,TRBD1,TRBV12-3/TRBV12-4,TRBJ1-2,NA
CVGGNTGELFF,TGTGTGGGGGGAAACACCGGGGAGCTGTTTTTT,NA,TRBV7-9,TRBJ2-2,NA
CASSRTTVRNQPQHF,TGTGCCAGCAGTCGGACGACCGTCCGCAATCAGCCCCAGCATTTT,NA,TRBV28,TRBJ1-5,many
CASSFGLNTGELFF,TGTGCCAGCAGTTTTGGCCTGAACACCGGGGAGCTGTTTTTT,NA,TRBV12-3/TRBV12-4,TRBJ2-2,few
CASSLGKGGPEEQYF,TGTGCCAGCAGTTTAGGGAAGGGTGGCCCGGAGGAGCAGTACTTC,NA,TRBV12-3/TRBV12-4,TRBJ2-7,many
CASSGSGASYNEQFF,TGCGCCAGCAGCGGATCAGGGGCTAGTTACAATGAGCAGTTCTTC,NA,TRBV10-1,TRBJ2-1,NA
CASRGTGETQYF,TGTGCCAGCAGGGGGACAGGGGAGACCCAGTACTTC,TRBD1,TRBV7-2,TRBJ2-5,few
CASRKPGQGYTQYF,TGTGCCAGCAGAAAACCGGGACAGGGTTATACGCAGTATTTT,TRBD1,TRBV5-8,TRBJ2-3,few
CASCHGQADSGANVLTF,TGTGCCAGCTGCCATGGACAGGCTGACTCTGGGGCCAACGTCCTGACTTTC,TRBD1,TRBV3-1,TRBJ2-6,NA
CASSPLGRADYEQYF,TGTGCCAGCAGCCCCCTTGGGAGGGCGGACTACGAGCAGTACTTC,TRBD2,TRBV7-8,TRBJ2-7,few
CASSLGGPAYEQYF,TGTGCCAGCAGTTTAGGGGGCCCGGCCTACGAGCAGTACTTC,NA,TRBV12-3/TRBV12-4,TRBJ2-7,NA
CASTWESSYNEQFF,TGTGCCAGCACCTGGGAAAGCTCCTACAATGAGCAGTTCTTC,NA,TRBV28,TRBJ2-1,many